One sample yielded the 22 T cell receptor beta chains listed below, sequenced in a study of blood T cell repertoires in COVID-19. TCRdb's table, derived via immunoSEQ multiplex PCR, lists solely in-frame clones and lacks some. The sample includes a few hundred thousand clones, 87% of them seen just once. Sequenced input: PBMCs or T cells enriched from blood (not recorded which). The receptors originated from a woman aged 30 to 39 who had recovered from COVID-19.

This chain connects TRBV25-1 to TRBJ2-1; D uncertain. Trimming left V 2 bases short and J 9 bases short, with 11 bases between. The CDR3 has 13 residues. Germline-derived CDR1 and CDR2 are MGHDK and SYGVNS. CDR3 residues: CASSEGLVSEQFF. The CDR3 DNA reads as TGTGCCAGCAGTGAAGGTCTAGTAAGTGAGCAGTTCTTC.

This chain links TRBV7-2 with TRBJ2-7; D may be TRBD1 (6 bases). The CDR3 spans 15 residues. V was cut by 1 base and J by 1 base, with 11 bases left in between. Germline CDR1 and CDR2: SGHTA and FQGNSA. Here the CDR3 DNA reads TGTGCCAGCAGCTTAGAAGGGGGTTCGTCCTACGAGCAGTACTTC. This encodes CASSLEGGSSYEQYF.

The chain combines TRBV30 with TRBJ1-5; perhaps TRBD1 as D (5 bases). Germline loops: CDR1 GTSNPN, CDR2 SVGIG (reference sequence). V lost 0 bases, J lost 3 bases, and 30 bases lay in between. The CDR3 sequence is 21 residues long. In nucleotides, the CDR3 is TGTGCCTGGAGTGTAAGGAGAGGGGAGGGGATATTTACAGGAACCAATCAGCCCCAGCATTTT. Amino acids: CAWSVRRGEGIFTGTNQPQHF.

This clone has a single count. The V gene is TRBV7-2, the J gene TRBJ1-5; TRBD1 matches 8 bases. The CDR3 consists of 15 residues. Trimming removed 1 base from V and 5 bases from J; junction bases left unmatched: 4. Germline-derived CDR1 and CDR2 are SGHTA and FQGNSA. The CDR3 nucleotides read TGTGCCAGCAGCTTAGTCGGACAGGGTGATCAGCCCCAGCATTTT. The encoded protein is CASSLVGQGDQPQHF.

This clone was counted a few times. The chain recombines TRBV6-5 with TRBJ1-2; 7 positions agree with TRBD1. The CDR3 is 12 residues long. The V gene's germline CDR1 is MNHEY and CDR2 SVGAGI. Losses at the gene ends were 5 bases for V and 7 bases for J; bases not matched to a gene: 4. The CDR3 DNA follows: TGTGCCAGCAGTCGACAGGGCTTTGGCTACACCTTC. Encoded protein: CASSRQGFGYTF.

The chain is built from TRBV11-2 and TRBJ1-2; D is ambiguous. The V end was cut by 1 base, the J end by 8 bases, with 20 bases between. Per the germline V gene, CDR1 is SGHAT and CDR2 is FQNNGV. The length of the CDR3 is 16 residues. Written as DNA, the CDR3 is TGTGCCAGCAGCTTAGCCCTGAGACGCGACGGGAGAGGCTACACCTTC. Translation gives CASSLALRRDGRGYTF.

This sequence joins TRBV18 and TRBJ1-1, with D tentatively TRBD1 (6 bases). The CDR3 loop spans 16 amino acids. V shed 1 base and J shed 2 bases, with 14 bases lying between them. The V gene's germline CDR1 is KGHSH and CDR2 LQKENI. CDR3 region: CASSPLSAGVNTEAFF. CDR3 DNA: TGTGCCAGCTCACCACTTTCTGCAGGGGTTAACACTGAAGCTTTCTTT.

This clone was counted a single time. The V call is TRBV7-2, the J call TRBJ1-1, with D perhaps matching TRBD1 (5 bases). Trimming took off 5 bases at V and 3 bases at J, with 16 bases between the two ends. Germline loops: CDR1 SGHTA, CDR2 FQGNSA. The CDR3 totals 15 residues. The CDR3 DNA follows: TGTGCCAGCAGCCCGCTGGGGGGGTGGGACACTGAAGCTTTCTTT. This gives the protein CASSPLGGWDTEAFF.

The chain has TRBV2 and TRBJ2-7; 10 positions match TRBD1. V trimming: 6 bases; J trimming: 2 bases; junction bases outside the gene matches: 7. This CDR3 is built from 15 residues. Germline loops: CDR1 SNHLY, CDR2 FYNNEI. CDR3 in amino acids: CASRGTGTGAYEQYF. CDR3 in DNA: TGTGCCAGCAGGGGGACCGGGACAGGGGCCTACGAGCAGTACTTC.

The gene calls are TRBV3-1 (or the pseudogene TRBV3-2) and TRBJ1-5, with 7 bases that match TRBD1. This CDR3 is built from 14 residues. Germline lookup yields CDR1 LGHDT and CDR2 YNNKEL (reference sequence). V gave up 6 bases and J gave up 3 bases; unmatched junction bases: 5. DNA for the CDR3: TGTGCCAGCAGTGCGACAGGGCCCAATCAGCCCCAGCATTTT. Protein product: CASSATGPNQPQHF.

The chain uses TRBV9 and TRBJ1-2; D is possibly TRBD1 (6 bases). CDR3 length: 12 amino acids. CDR1 is SGDLS, CDR2 YYNGEE, per germline. V was pared by 8 bases and J by 7 bases, with 15 bases between. CDR3 nucleotides: TGTGCCAGTGAAGACAGGATCTCTGGCTACACCTTC. Protein product: CASEDRISGYTF.

The chain recombines TRBV6-1 with TRBJ1-2; tentatively, D is TRBD1 (6 bases). With 0 bases removed from V and 4 bases from J, the gap between germline ends came to 12 bases. CDR3 length equals 15 residues. Germline values: CDR1 MNHNS, CDR2 SASEGT. CDR3 sequence (DNA): TGTGCCAGCAGTGAAGCGCAGGGGCACGTCTATGGCTACACCTTC. It is translated as CASSEAQGHVYGYTF.

The chain uses TRBV11-2 and TRBJ2-1; D gene unclear. The ends were cut back, 6 bases at V and 7 bases at J, with 10 bases in the middle. Germline values: CDR1 SGHAT, CDR2 FQNNGV. The CDR3 contains 12 residues. This chain's CDR3 is CASRAQWNEQFF. For the CDR3, the DNA is TGTGCCAGCAGGGCCCAATGGAATGAGCAGTTCTTC.

The J gene is TRBJ2-3, the V gene TRBV20-1; 10 bases match TRBD1. The trim removed 3 bases at V and 3 bases at J, leaving 6 bases unmatched. The CDR3 is made up of 15 amino acids. Germline CDR1 and CDR2: DFQATT and SNEGSKA (reference sequence). The CDR3 loop is CSASRDRGLTDTQYF. The CDR3 nucleotides read TGCAGTGCTAGTAGGGACAGGGGATTGACAGATACGCAGTATTTT.

The V gene is TRBV19, the J gene TRBJ1-2; TRBD1 aligns across 10 bases. Germline V gene data show CDR1 as LNHDA and CDR2 as SQIVND (reference sequence). V lost 5 bases to trimming and J lost 3 bases; unmatched junction nucleotides: 9. CDR3 size: 16 residues. CDR3 DNA: TGTGCCAGTAGTCCCCGGGACAGGGGTCTTTACTATGGCTACACCTTC. Translating it yields CASSPRDRGLYYGYTF. The full variable domain, completed using reference TRBV19 and TRBJ1-2, is DGGITQSPKYLFRKEGQNVTLSCEQNLNHDAMYWYRQDPGQGLRLIYYSQIVNDFQKGDIAEGYSVSREKKESFPLTVTSAQKNPTAFYLCASSPRDRGLYYGYTFGSGTRLTVV.

This clone was observed a single time. The chain couples TRBV30 to TRBJ2-1, with D perhaps matching TRBD1 (6 bases). From germline, CDR1 is GTSNPN and CDR2 SVGIG (reference sequence). Trimming removed 5 bases from V and 3 bases from J, with 14 bases in between. The CDR3 extends over 14 amino acids. The CDR3 sequence is CAWAGAPNYNEQFF. The DNA of the CDR3 is TGTGCCTGGGCAGGGGCCCCAAACTACAATGAGCAGTTCTTC.

This clone showed up just a few times. The chain recombines TRBV6-5 with TRBJ1-5, with D hard to call. V was clipped by 6 bases and J by 7 bases, with 13 bases between them. The CDR3 sequence is 13 residues long. Germline CDR1 and CDR2: MNHEY and SVGAGI. The CDR3 sequence is CASSSRERQPQHF. In DNA form, the CDR3 reads TGTGCCAGCAGCTCCCGGGAGCGCCAGCCCCAGCATTTT.

The chain employs TRBV5-5 and TRBJ2-5; D is unclear. Germline CDR1 is SGHKS and CDR2 is YYEKEE (reference sequence). CDR3 size: 14 residues. V dropped 4 bases and J dropped 0 bases, with 10 bases sitting between them. CDR3 protein: CASSPQPYQETQYF. The DNA of the CDR3 is TGTGCCAGCAGCCCACAGCCCTACCAAGAGACCCAGTACTTC.

This sequence joins TRBV11-3 and TRBJ2-3; 9 bases fit TRBD2. From germline, CDR1 is SGHNT and CDR2 YENEEA. The trim removed 5 bases at V and 8 bases at J, leaving 14 bases unmatched. The CDR3 length is 16 residues. In DNA form, the CDR3 reads TGTGCCAGCAGCCGTGGCGGCGGGGGGGCTACTGGTACGCAGTATTTT. This encodes CASSRGGGGATGTQYF.

This clone was observed a single time. The chain couples TRBV2 to TRBJ1-1, with D perhaps matching TRBD1 (6 bases). This CDR3 spans 13 amino acids. The ends were cut back, 10 bases at V and 0 bases at J, with 12 bases in the middle. The germline V gene has CDR1 SNHLY and CDR2 FYNNEI. Here the CDR3 reads CATSTGMNTEAFF. The CDR3 nucleotides read TGTGCCACGTCCACAGGGATGAACACTGAAGCTTTCTTT.

V is TRBV7-3 and J is TRBJ1-2; 12 bases fit TRBD1. The CDR3 spans 13 residues. Germline lookup yields CDR1 SGHTA and CDR2 FQGTGA. The trim removed 5 bases at V and 9 bases at J, leaving 4 bases unmatched. This CDR3 reads CASSGTGGASYTF. The CDR3 DNA is TGTGCCAGCAGCGGGACAGGGGGCGCGAGCTACACCTTC. Full variable domain (outside the CDR3, taken from reference TRBV7-3 and TRBJ1-2): GAGVSQTPSNKVTEKGKYVELRCDPISGHTALYWYRQSLGQGPEFLIYFQGTGAADDSGLPNDRFFAVRPEGSVSTLKIQRTERGDSAVYLCASSGTGGASYTFGSGTRLTVV.

The chain links TRBV7-6 to TRBJ1-1; D not certain. The CDR3 loop spans 13 amino acids. Germline V lookup: CDR1 SGHVS, CDR2 FNYEAQ. The germline V and J ends were trimmed by 1 base and 2 bases, with 5 bases remaining between them. CDR3 residues: CASSLDPNTEAFF. CDR3 DNA sequence: TGTGCCAGCAGCTTAGATCCTAACACTGAAGCTTTCTTT. The whole variable domain, filled in from reference TRBV7-6 and TRBJ1-1, reads GAGVSQSPRYKVTKRGQDVALRCDPISGHVSLYWYRQALGQGPEFLTYFNYEAQQDKSGLPNDRFSAERPEGSISTLTIQRTEQRDSAMYRCASSLDPNTEAFFGQGTRLTVV.